Below are 13 T cell receptor beta chains sequenced from a single sample in a study of blood T cells in healthy people across ages. Primers used in a second PCR of roughly 7 to 12 cycles were a sample-barcoded 5' primer and a J-beta primer mix. TCRdb re-derived calls from the 5' RACE reads in MiXCR, one entry per CDR3 protein. The table includes about a million distinct CDR3 sequences, just over 50% detected once. The sequenced material came from blood. Receptors were obtained from a woman in her sixties in good health.

The sample holds many counts of this clonotype. The chain uses TRBV27 and TRBJ2-3, with 11 bases fitting TRBD2. Per the germline V gene, CDR1 is MNHEY and CDR2 is SMNVEV (reference sequence). After removal of 8 bases from V and 4 bases from J, the junction contained 17 bases not matched to a gene. This CDR3 has 18 amino acids. CDR3 sequence (DNA): TGTGCCAGCGCCGTAGCGGGAGGGCCTCGGGGTCATCCAGATACGCAGTATTTT. It specifies CASAVAGGPRGHPDTQYF.

The chain carries TRBV25-1 and TRBJ1-2, with D possibly TRBD1 on 5 matching bases. CDR3 length: 16 amino acids. V was shortened by 4 bases and J by 2 bases, with 17 bases between the two germline ends. The germline V gene encodes CDR1 MGHDK and CDR2 SYGVNS. CDR3 DNA sequence: TGTGCCAGCAGTGCATCTACCGGGGCTCGGAACTATGGCTACACCTTC. It yields the protein CASSASTGARNYGYTF.

The chain uses TRBV3-1 and TRBJ1-2, with D possibly matching TRBD1 (6 bases). This CDR3 region has 16 residues. V was pared by 4 bases and J by 4 bases, with 19 bases between. Germline CDR1 and CDR2: LGHDT and YNNKEL (reference sequence). CDR3 region: CASSLTLQGRGYGYTF. The CDR3 nucleotides are TGTGCCAGCAGCCTTACCTTACAGGGCAGGGGCTATGGCTACACCTTC.

Worth noting for this clonotype: The CDR3 ends on some other residue instead of the conserved phenylalanine or tryptophan, so this is likely a read error. The chain joins TRBV28 to TRBJ2-7; TRBD1 matches 8 bases. Germline CDR1 is MDHEN and CDR2 is SYDVKM. Losses at the gene ends were 6 bases for V and 4 bases for J; bases not matched to a gene: 11. This CDR3 is built from 15 residues. DNA of the CDR3: TGTGCCAGCAGAGACGGACAGGGTGGTCGGTACGAGCAGTACTAC. Translation: CASRDGQGGRYEQYY.

The chain carries TRBV27 and TRBJ2-1, with 11 bases identical to TRBD2. Germline CDR1 and CDR2: MNHEY and SMNVEV (reference sequence). The trim removed 2 bases at V and 12 bases at J, leaving 6 bases unmatched. This CDR3 comprises 14 residues. The CDR3 is CASSLGSGGDRQFF. As DNA, the CDR3 is TGTGCCAGCAGTTTAGGTAGCGGGGGGGATCGGCAGTTCTTC.

Concerning this clonotype itself: At one boundary the junction diverges from the germline segment, which might be a read error. This chain uses TRBV4-1 with TRBJ2-5; TRBD2 is a possible D gene (5 bases). The end of the DNA is better explained by TRBJ2-7, so the J call may be wrong. Germline V gives CDR1 MGHRA, CDR2 YSYEKL. This CDR3 has 15 residues. CDR3 in amino acids: CAGSQERAVQREQYF. CDR3 bases: TGCGCCGGCAGCCAAGAGAGGGCAGTTCAGCGCGAGCAGTACTTC.

The rearrangement joins TRBV20-1 to TRBJ2-3; a possible D gene is TRBD2 (6 bases). Trimming shortened V by 4 bases and J by 6 bases, and 17 bases separated the two germline ends. CDR1 is DFQATT and CDR2 is SNEGSKA in the germline V gene (reference sequence). CDR3 length equals 14 residues. The CDR3 nucleotides read TGCAGTGCTATTTGGAGGCTAGCGAGGGATACGCAGTATTTT. This translates into CSAIWRLARDTQYF.

In this sample, this clonotype turned up a few times. This sequence joins TRBV12-3 or TRBV12-4 and TRBJ2-7; 11 nucleotides align to TRBD2. Trimming took 3 bases from V and 3 from J; bases not matched to a gene: 4. The CDR3 is 15 residues long. CDR3 bases: TGTGCCAGCAGTTTCGTTAGCGGGAGGGTCTACGAGCAGTACTTC. It yields the protein CASSFVSGRVYEQYF.

The chain is built from TRBV2 and TRBJ1-2; no clear D. Per the germline V gene, CDR1 is SNHLY and CDR2 is FYNNEI. This CDR3 region has 13 residues. Trimming took 3 bases from V and 7 from J, leaving 12 bases between them. CDR3 in amino acids: CASSDRRMVGYTF. The CDR3 DNA sequence: TGTGCCAGCAGTGACAGGAGGATGGTTGGCTACACCTTC.

V is TRBV5-1 and J is TRBJ1-1; TRBD1 agrees at 9 bases. CDR3 length equals 13 residues. The germline CDR1 and CDR2 sequences are SGHRS and YFSETQ. J was trimmed by 6 bases and V by 4 bases; bases with no gene match: 4. The CDR3 DNA reads as TGCGCCAGCAGCCCGACAGGGGGACCTGAAGCTTTCTTT. Its translation is CASSPTGGPEAFF.

There are a few counts of this clonotype. The junction departs from germline at one end; a sequencing error may be responsible. J is TRBJ2-3 and V is TRBV10-3; D gene unclear. The CDR3 is 11 residues long. Looked up from germline, CDR1 is ENHRY and CDR2 is SYGVKD. The DNA of the CDR3 is TGTGCCAGCATGCGCACTGATACGCAGTATTTT. It yields the protein CASMRTDTQYF.

This clonotype was seen a handful of times. The chain joins TRBV5-1 to TRBJ2-1, with 11 positions matching TRBD2. The CDR3 runs to 15 residues. V dropped 2 bases and J dropped 6; count of bases not matched to a gene: 4. Germline V lookup: CDR1 SGHRS, CDR2 YFSETQ. The CDR3 region is CASSFSGTSGNEQFF. Here the CDR3 DNA reads TGCGCCAGCAGCTTTTCCGGGACTAGCGGCAATGAGCAGTTCTTC.

This clonotype was seen only a few times. The gene calls are TRBV27 and TRBJ1-2; 7 nucleotides agree with TRBD1. V dropped 3 bases and J dropped 8; count of bases not matched to a gene: 9. CDR1 and CDR2 (germline): MNHEY, SMNVEV (reference sequence). CDR3 length: 14 residues. CDR3 sequence: CASSLEGALGGYTF. In DNA, the CDR3 is TGTGCCAGCAGTTTGGAGGGGGCCTTAGGGGGCTACACCTTC.